This TCR beta chain was captured by sequencing in a study of early T cells in non-severe SARS-CoV-2 infection. TCRdb re-analysed the 5' RACE reads in MiXCR, keeping a single row per CDR3 protein. The sample shows tens of thousands of distinct CDR3 sequences, approximately 6.5% of them seen only once. The V gene lost 5 bases and the J gene lost 3 bases, with 14 bases spanning the gap. Per germline, CDR1 SGHRS and CDR2 YFSETQ. The length of the CDR3 is 14 residues. The TCR sequence derives from an adult who was a healthcare worker with PCR-confirmed SARS-CoV-2 infection or an uninfected control (not recorded which). The gene calls are TRBV5-1 and TRBJ1-1, with a tentative D call TRBD1 (5 bases). Sequenced material: whole blood, taken at baseline. CDR3 bases: TGCGCCAGCAGTCACGGGGGGAGATACACTGAAGCTTTCTTT. Translated, it gives CASSHGGRYTEAFF. The variable domain in full, with the rest retrieved from reference TRBV5-1 and TRBJ1-1, is KAGVTQTPRYLIKTRGQQVTLSCSPISGHRSVSWYQQTPGQGLQFLFEYFSETQRNKGNFPGRFSGRQFSNSRSEMNVSTLELGDSALYLCASSHGGRYTEAFFGQGTRLTVV.